This T cell receptor beta chain was profiled in a study of shared clonotypes between healthy human individuals. The table came from immunoSEQ multiplex PCR; TCRdb's copy has only in-frame clones and leaves some out. The table lists 1.4 million or so clones, just under 99% of them singletons. Germline assignment: CDR1 SGHRS and CDR2 YFSETQ. The CDR3 length is 14 residues. V was clipped by 4 bases and J by 2 bases, with 10 bases between them. The TCR was taken from a man between 25 and 39 years old in good health. The chain joins TRBV5-1 to TRBJ2-1; D perhaps matches TRBD2 (6 bases). Sequencing was performed on naive CD4+ T cells sorted from blood. Subset of the sample: CD45RA+ positively selected. CDR3 nucleotides: TGCGCCAGCAGCCGGGACTGGGCCTACAATGAGCAGTTCTTC. This encodes CASSRDWAYNEQFF.